These T cell receptor beta chains were read from a single sample in a study of blood T cells in healthy people across ages. TCRdb redid the calling of the 5' RACE reads with MiXCR, one entry per CDR3 protein. Of hundreds of thousands of distinct CDR3 sequences listed, more than 25% are singletons. The sequencing input was blood. The receptors come from an elderly woman in good health. CDR3s include the opening cysteine and the closing phenylalanine or tryptophan. The D gene is left open where the match is weak. Size is omitted from some rows. Given values are once, few, many or a class for expanded clones.

CADSLGSGVLYGYTF | TGTGCCGACAGCTTAGGGTCCGGGGTCCTCTATGGCTACACCTTC | NA | TRBJ1-2 | NA | TRBV7-9 | 15
CASSYKRTGPGEQYF | TGTGCCAGCAGTTACAAAAGGACAGGCCCGGGGGAGCAGTACTTC | TRBD1 | TRBJ2-7 | many | TRBV6-6 | 15
CASSFLGGTGTTDTQYF | TGTGCCAGCAGCTTCCTTGGGGGGACAGGGACCACAGATACGCAGTATTTT | TRBD1 | TRBJ2-3 | many | TRBV7-9 | 17
CASRQGHLKDQPQHF | TGTGCCAGCAGACAAGGTCACTTAAAAGACCAGCCCCAGCATTTT | NA | TRBJ1-5 | NA | TRBV6-2/TRBV6-3 | 15
CASSLAGQGTGQPQHF | TGTGCCAGCAGCCTGGCTGGCCAGGGGACTGGTCAGCCCCAGCATTTT | NA | TRBJ1-5 | NA | TRBV7-2 | 16
CASHPGGQPYTDTQYF | TGTGCCAGTCATCCCGGGGGGCAACCGTACACAGATACGCAGTATTTT | NA | TRBJ2-3 | many | TRBV28 | 16
CAWSGGRVRTGELFF | TGTGCCTGGAGTGGGGGCAGGGTTCGTACCGGGGAGCTGTTTTTT | NA | TRBJ2-2 | few | TRBV30 | 15
CSAREMRDPDTQYF | TGCAGTGCTAGAGAAATGAGGGACCCAGATACGCAGTATTTT | NA | TRBJ2-3 | NA | TRBV20-1 | 14
CASRSPRTGISEQYF | TGTGCCAGCAGATCTCCCCGGACAGGGATAAGCGAGCAGTACTTC | TRBD1 | TRBJ2-7 | NA | TRBV6-5 | 15
CASSYVGQGALGANVLTF | TGTGCCAGCAGTTACGTCGGACAGGGGGCGCTTGGGGCCAACGTCCTGACTTTC | TRBD1 | TRBJ2-6 | many | TRBV27 | 18
CASGYPGPRYYEQYF | TGTGCCAGCGGCTACCCGGGCCCCAGATATTACGAGCAGTACTTC | NA | TRBJ2-7 | many | TRBV9 | 15
CASSLAASGGLRGQYF | TGTGCCAGCAGCTTAGCGGCTAGCGGGGGCCTCCGGGGGCAGTATTTT | TRBD2 | TRBJ2-3 | NA | TRBV11-2 | 16
CATSRDQTPTYEQFF | TGTGCCACCAGCAGAGATCAGACCCCCACGTATGAGCAGTTCTTC | NA | TRBJ2-1 | NA | TRBV15 | 15
CSARVGGKGNEQFF | TGCAGTGCTAGAGTGGGGGGAAAGGGCAATGAGCAGTTCTTC | NA | TRBJ2-1 | many | TRBV20-1 | 14
CAISDRTGYTF | TGTGCCATCAGTGATAGAACCGGCTACACCTTC | NA | TRBJ1-2 | few | TRBV10-3 | 11
CASSPAYTGLSYDTEAFF | TGCGCCAGCAGCCCCGCATATACAGGGTTATCCTACGACACTGAAGCTTTCTTT | NA | TRBJ1-1 | NA | TRBV5-1 | 18
CASSFQGRPTNGKLFF | TGCGCCAGCAGCTTCCAGGGGCGTCCAACTAATGGAAAACTGTTTTTT | NA | TRBJ1-4 | NA | TRBV5-1 | 16
CAGSEGRGTYREQYF | TGTGCCGGCAGTGAAGGGCGGGGCACTTATCGGGAGCAGTACTTC | NA | TRBJ2-5 | NA | TRBV6-1 | 15
CASSQGAQGMTQYF | TGTGCCAGCAGCCAAGGAGCACAGGGTATGACCCAGTACTTC | NA | TRBJ2-5 | NA | TRBV3-1 | 14
CASRSGRGVDEQFF | TGTGCCAGCAGGAGTGGGCGGGGAGTGGATGAGCAGTTCTTC | NA | TRBJ2-1 | many | TRBV6-2/TRBV6-3 | 14
CTSRDRGGGCTF | TGCACCAGCCGGGACAGGGGTGGTGGCTGCACCTTC | TRBD1 | TRBJ1-2 | NA | TRBV10-2 | 12
CASSLVGRDNSPLHF | TGCGCCAGCAGCTTGGTTGGGCGAGATAATTCACCCCTCCACTTT | NA | TRBJ1-6 | many | TRBV5-1 | 15
CASILPEEGLMGYGYTF | TGTGCCAGCATCCTCCCGGAGGAGGGGTTAATGGGCTATGGCTACACCTTC | NA | TRBJ1-2 | many | TRBV12-3/TRBV12-4 | 17
CATSRDRGLGEQYF | TGTGCCACCAGCAGGGACAGGGGGCTAGGGGAGCAGTACTTC | TRBD1 | TRBJ2-7 | many | TRBV15 | 14
CSAKKGSKDAQYF | TGCAGTGCTAAAAAAGGAAGTAAAGATGCGCAGTATTTT | NA | TRBJ2-3 | NA | TRBV20-1 | 13
CASSPLGQGAGNKQYF | TGTGCCAGCAGTCCCCTCGGACAGGGGGCGGGCAATAAGCAGTACTTC | TRBD1 | TRBJ2-5 | NA | TRBV12-3/TRBV12-4 | 16
CASSAPGQGVYEQYF | TGTGCCAGCAGCGCGCCGGGACAGGGTGTGTACGAGCAGTACTTC | TRBD1 | TRBJ2-7 | many | TRBV7-8 | 15
CASSPMGPGTSQETQYF | TGTGCCAGCTCCCCAATGGGACCCGGGACTTCGCAAGAGACCCAGTACTTC | NA | TRBJ2-5 | NA | TRBV7-2 | 17
CASSPQGAGTDTQYF | TGTGCCAGCAGTCCACAGGGGGCAGGTACAGATACGCAGTATTTT | TRBD1 | TRBJ2-3 | many | TRBV18 | 15
CASSLRGRQTQYF | TGTGCCAGCAGCCTCAGGGGGCGTCAAACCCAGTACTTC | TRBD1 | TRBJ2-5 | many | TRBV7-8 | 13
CASSYRLAEETQYF | TGTGCCAGCAGTTACCGGCTAGCGGAAGAGACCCAGTACTTC | TRBD2 | TRBJ2-5 | many | TRBV6-5 | 14
CASSYIDSDYGYTF | TGTGCCAGCAGCTATATCGACAGTGACTATGGCTACACCTTC | NA | TRBJ1-2 | many | TRBV3-1 | 14
CASTFTGGRTEAFF | TGTGCCAGCACCTTTACAGGGGGCAGGACTGAAGCTTTCTTT | TRBD1 | TRBJ1-1 | many | TRBV6-1 | 14
CSTQRGSYNEQFF | TGCAGCACCCAACGGGGATCCTACAATGAGCAGTTCTTC | NA | TRBJ2-1 | many | TRBV29-1 | 13
CASSQDAGTVNTGELFF | TGCGCCAGCAGCCAGGATGCTGGGACAGTGAACACCGGGGAGCTGTTTTTT | TRBD1 | TRBJ2-2 | NA | TRBV4-3 | 17
CASSDFGQGGYEQYF | TGTGCCAGCAGTGATTTCGGACAGGGCGGCTACGAGCAGTACTTC | TRBD1 | TRBJ2-7 | many | TRBV6-1 | 15
CASSDRGRAGGLFF | TGTGCCAGCAGCGACAGGGGGCGGGCCGGGGGGCTGTTTTTT | TRBD1 | TRBJ2-2 | NA | TRBV7-2 | 14
CASSRPGTGGDYGYTF | TGTGCCAGCAGCAGGCCGGGGACAGGGGGGGACTATGGCTACACCTTC | TRBD1 | TRBJ1-2 | many | TRBV11-2 | 16
CASSHQASDTQYF | TGTGCCAGCAGCCACCAAGCGTCTGATACGCAGTATTTT | NA | TRBJ2-3 | NA | TRBV3-1 | 13
CTSWPRGGSYERYF | TGTACCAGCTGGCCCCGGGGAGGGTCCTACGAGCGGTACTTC | TRBD2 | TRBJ2-5 | few | TRBV5-7 | 14
CASSLRSGPSPLHF | TGTGCCAGCAGCTTAAGGAGTGGGCCGTCACCCCTCCACTTT | NA | TRBJ1-6 | NA | TRBV7-2 | 14
CASSLARGAKNIQYF | TGTGCCAGCAGCTTAGCGAGGGGGGCCAAAAACATTCAGTACTTC | NA | TRBJ2-4 | NA | TRBV7-2 | 15
CASSLWASRSTDTQYF | TGTGCCAGCAGCTTATGGGCTAGCCGGAGCACAGATACGCAGTATTTT | NA | TRBJ2-3 | few | TRBV7-9 | 16
CASSYYLAGGLQETQYF | TGTGCCAGCAGTTACTACCTCGCGGGGGGACTCCAAGAGACCCAGTACTTC | TRBD2 | TRBJ2-5 | many | TRBV6-2/TRBV6-3 | 17
CASSHTGHHSYNEQFF | TGTGCCAGCAGCCACACGGGACACCACTCCTACAATGAGCAGTTCTTC | NA | TRBJ2-1 | many | TRBV3-1 | 16
CSAPDSSYNSPLHF | TGCAGTGCCCCCGACAGTTCGTATAATTCACCCCTCCACTTT | NA | TRBJ1-6 | few | TRBV20-1 | 14
CSARDHRGTDTQYF | TGCAGTGCTAGAGATCATAGGGGCACAGATACGCAGTATTTT | NA | TRBJ2-3 | NA | TRBV20-1 | 14
CSARGPPRDEQFF | TGCAGTGCTAGAGGCCCTCCCCGCGATGAGCAGTTCTTC | NA | TRBJ2-1 | NA | TRBV20-1 | 13
CASSSATGRRGETQYF | TGTGCCAGCAGCTCAGCGACAGGCCGAAGGGGAGAGACCCAGTACTTC | NA | TRBJ2-5 | many | TRBV7-2 | 16
CASSLLTGLMETQYF | TGTGCCAGCAGCCTACTTACAGGGTTGATGGAGACCCAGTACTTC | NA | TRBJ2-5 | many | TRBV7-8 | 15
CSVGIDRDTQYF | TGCAGCGTGGGCATAGACAGAGATACGCAGTATTTT | NA | TRBJ2-3 | many | TRBV29-1 | 12
CASSQVRDEKLFF | TGTGCCAGCAGCCAAGTCAGAGATGAAAAACTGTTTTTT | NA | TRBJ1-4 | NA | TRBV3-1 | 13
CASSQGEPWAPQHF | TGTGCCAGCAGCCAAGGAGAGCCCTGGGCGCCCCAGCATTTT | NA | TRBJ1-5 | NA | TRBV4-2 | 14
CASSLAPARGGYNEQFF | TGTGCCAGCAGCTTAGCTCCCGCGAGGGGGGGGTACAATGAGCAGTTCTTC | NA | TRBJ2-1 | NA | TRBV7-2 | 17